A single sample gave rise to the 27 T cell receptor beta chains below, sequenced in a study of cytomegalovirus exposure and HLA in healthy donors. 60 Vbeta and 13 Jbeta primers were used in PCR. Some clones are missing from TCRdb's copy, which holds only in-frame ones; the method was immunoSEQ multiplex PCR. The table shows 100,000 or so clones, with roughly 72% occurring only once. The specimen was PBMCs. These receptor sequences come from a man aged 25-40 years in good health and CMV-seropositive.

The chain combines TRBV19 with TRBJ1-2; weak D call: TRBD1 (6 bases). Per germline, CDR1 LNHDA and CDR2 SQIVND (reference sequence). This CDR3 region has 16 residues. The ends were cut back, 3 bases at V and 2 bases at J, with 16 bases in the middle. Here the CDR3 reads CASSIGATGSNYGYTF. The CDR3 DNA follows: TGTGCCAGTAGTATCGGGGCCACAGGGTCCAACTATGGCTACACCTTC.

This sequence joins TRBV19 and TRBJ2-7, with 10 bases that match TRBD1. The CDR3 loop spans 13 amino acids. The V segment lost 7 bases and the J segment 6 bases; nucleotides outside the gene matches: 6. Germline assignment: CDR1 LNHDA and CDR2 SQIVND (reference sequence). The CDR3 DNA is TGTGCCAGTACCGGGACAGGGGTTCCCGAGCAGTACTTC. It translates to CASTGTGVPEQYF.

This chain uses TRBV10-3 with TRBJ2-3; 11 bases match TRBD2. CDR3 length equals 17 residues. Looked up from germline, CDR1 is ENHRY and CDR2 is SYGVKD. J was trimmed by 5 bases and V by 5 bases; bases with no gene match: 12. CDR3 sequence: CAISPPLTSGSGDTQYF. DNA for the CDR3: TGTGCCATCAGTCCACCATTAACTAGCGGGAGTGGAGATACGCAGTATTTT.

The table lists this clone with a few counts. J is TRBJ2-7 and V is TRBV6-5; 8 bases match TRBD2. CDR3 length: 16 residues. CDR1 and CDR2 from the germline V gene are MNHEY and SVGAGI. Trimming took 0 bases from V and 3 from J; bases not matched to a gene: 7. The CDR3 loop is CASSYSQASGRYEQYF. As DNA, the CDR3 is TGTGCCAGCAGTTACTCGCAGGCTAGCGGGCGCTACGAGCAGTACTTC.

The rearrangement joins TRBV19 to TRBJ1-1; TRBD1 might be the D (5 bases). Germline loops: CDR1 LNHDA, CDR2 SQIVND (reference sequence). V shed 5 bases and J shed 1 base, with 20 bases lying between them. CDR3 length equals 17 residues. Here the CDR3 reads CASSDILGWGRNTEAFF. CDR3 nucleotide sequence: TGTGCCAGTAGTGACATCCTGGGGTGGGGCCGGAACACTGAAGCTTTCTTT. The full variable domain, with the rest looked up from reference TRBV19 and TRBJ1-1, is DGGITQSPKYLFRKEGQNVTLSCEQNLNHDAMYWYRQDPGQGLRLIYYSQIVNDFQKGDIAEGYSVSREKKESFPLTVTSAQKNPTAFYLCASSDILGWGRNTEAFFGQGTRLTVV.

The chain couples TRBV14 to TRBJ1-3; TRBD1 agrees at 8 bases. The V gene's germline CDR1 is SGHDN and CDR2 FVKESK. The ends lost 4 bases at V and 4 bases at J; junction bases unmatched: 6. The CDR3 loop spans 15 amino acids. The CDR3 coding sequence is TGTGCCAGCAGCCTTCAGGGGGCGCGGGGAAACACCATATATTTT. Translating gives CASSLQGARGNTIYF.

This sequence joins TRBV19 and TRBJ1-5; the match to TRBD1 covers 7 bases. Germline CDR1 and CDR2: LNHDA and SQIVND (reference sequence). The CDR3 covers 15 residues. V trimming: 1 base; J trimming: 6 bases; junction bases outside the gene matches: 6. The CDR3, as DNA: TGTGCCAGTAGTATAGGTACAGGGGCTGGTCAGCCCCAGCATTTT. Translated: CASSIGTGAGQPQHF.

The chain is built from TRBV11-3 and TRBJ2-1; 9 bases match TRBD1. Per germline, CDR1 SGHNT and CDR2 YENEEA. Unmatched junction bases numbered 8, after V lost 3 bases and J lost 5 bases. The CDR3 spans 16 residues. In DNA, the CDR3 is TGTGCCAGCAGCTTGGGAGGGACAGGGATTCACAATGAGCAGTTCTTC. Protein product: CASSLGGTGIHNEQFF.

The V gene is TRBV7-6, the J gene TRBJ2-5, with 9 bases aligning to TRBD1. CDR1 and CDR2 from the germline V gene are SGHVS and FNYEAQ. Trimming at V came to 9 bases and at J to 5 bases, leaving 10 bases not matched to a gene. The CDR3 loop spans 14 amino acids. The CDR3 sequence: CASGLRQGVETQYF. CDR3 coding DNA: TGTGCCAGTGGATTGAGACAGGGGGTGGAGACCCAGTACTTC.

This chain connects TRBV7-9 to TRBJ2-3, with D maybe TRBD2 (6 bases). This CDR3 contains 14 residues. Trimming pared 3 bases from V and 5 bases from J, leaving 12 bases between. Per germline, CDR1 SEHNR and CDR2 FQNEAQ (reference sequence). CDR3 in DNA: TGTGCCAGCAGCTTTGAGGGAGGCATAGATACGCAGTATTTT. As protein: CASSFEGGIDTQYF.

The genes are TRBV12-5 and TRBJ1-2, with a possible D match to TRBD1 (6 bases). Trimming left V 7 bases short and J 3 bases short, with 12 bases between. Germline values: CDR1 LGHNT, CDR2 FRNRAP. This CDR3 has 13 residues. The CDR3 region is CASASDRDYGYTF. The CDR3 DNA follows: TGTGCTAGTGCCTCGGACAGAGACTATGGCTACACCTTC.

This clone is a singleton in its sample. The V gene is TRBV6-1, the J gene TRBJ2-3, with TRBD2 matching over 11 bases. The CDR3 loop spans 14 amino acids. With V trimmed by 4 bases and J by 4 bases, 1 base remained unmatched. Germline CDR1 reads MNHNS; CDR2 reads SASEGT. The chain's CDR3 is CASSGSGGADTQYF. The CDR3, as DNA: TGTGCCAGCAGTGGTAGCGGGGGGGCAGATACGCAGTATTTT.

This chain joins TRBV6-1 and TRBJ2-3; tentatively, D is TRBD1 (6 bases). V lost 3 bases to trimming and J lost 2 bases, with 12 bases between them. This CDR3 comprises 15 residues. Germline assignment: CDR1 MNHNS and CDR2 SASEGT. The CDR3 protein is CASSDLTGPTDTQYF. CDR3 DNA: TGTGCCAGCAGTGACCTTACAGGGCCCACAGATACGCAGTATTTT.

This chain connects TRBV28 to TRBJ2-2, with D perhaps matching TRBD1 (6 bases). Between the trimmed V and J ends, which lost 8 bases and 4 bases, there was a span of 20 bases. The CDR3 loop spans 16 amino acids. In germline, CDR1 is MDHEN, CDR2 SYDVKM. The DNA for the CDR3 is TGTGCCAGCGGCCACTACAGGGTGTATAGCACCGGGGAGCTGTTTTTT. Encoded protein: CASGHYRVYSTGELFF.

This rearrangement joins TRBV10-3 to TRBJ2-7; TRBD2 matches at 8 bases. V lost 3 bases and J lost 5; bases outside the gene matches: 12. CDR1 and CDR2 (germline): ENHRY, SYGVKD. The CDR3 is made up of 16 amino acids. CDR3 sequence: CAISEPGGGRDNEQYF. The DNA of the CDR3 is TGTGCCATCAGTGAACCGGGGGGGGGCAGGGATAACGAGCAGTACTTC.

The chain carries TRBV28 and TRBJ1-2; D gene unclear. Germline V gives CDR1 MDHEN, CDR2 SYDVKM. This CDR3 has 14 amino acids. The V end lost 4 bases, the J end lost 5 bases, and 14 bases lay between the germline ends. For the CDR3, the DNA is TGTGCCAGCAGTTACGGAGGTTTTGGGTATGGCTACACCTTC. Its protein product is CASSYGGFGYGYTF.

The chain is built from TRBV7-9 and TRBJ2-5; 7 positions match TRBD2. CDR3 length: 14 residues. Germline-derived CDR1 and CDR2 are SEHNR and FQNEAQ (reference sequence). Germline trimming cut 5 bases from V and 5 bases from J; bases unmatched to any gene: 8. In DNA form, the CDR3 reads TGTGCCAGCAGCCCGCGACTAGCCGGGGAGACCCAGTACTTC. Translation: CASSPRLAGETQYF.

The chain recombines TRBV2 with TRBJ1-5; D perhaps matches TRBD1 (6 bases). The germline gives CDR1 SNHLY, CDR2 FYNNEI. Trimming cost V 6 bases and J 5 bases, with 11 bases left between them. The CDR3 runs to 13 residues. The CDR3 is CASSRSGDQPQHF. CDR3 nucleotide sequence: TGTGCCAGCAGCCGGTCAGGGGATCAGCCCCAGCATTTT.

The V gene is TRBV15, the J gene TRBJ1-5; 8 nucleotides agree with TRBD1. CDR1 and CDR2 from the germline V gene are LNHNV and YYDKDF (reference sequence). V lost 4 bases and J lost 3; bases outside the gene matches: 2. This CDR3 region has 14 residues. CDR3 in amino acids: CATSKDRVNQPQHF. DNA of the CDR3: TGTGCCACCAGCAAGGACAGGGTCAATCAGCCCCAGCATTTT.

This chain joins TRBV19 and TRBJ2-5, with 8 positions matching TRBD1. V dropped 5 bases and J dropped 3; count of bases not matched to a gene: 5. There are 14 residues in the CDR3. CDR1 LNHDA and CDR2 SQIVND come from the germline V gene (reference sequence). DNA for the CDR3: TGTGCCAGTAGTGCCCAGGACAGGGAAGAGACCCAGTACTTC. It is translated as CASSAQDREETQYF.

J is TRBJ2-1 and V is TRBV15; D is possibly TRBD2 (6 bases). CDR3 size: 16 residues. In germline, CDR1 is LNHNV, CDR2 YYDKDF (reference sequence). The V end was cut by 0 bases, the J end by 5 bases, with 14 bases between. The CDR3 here is CATSRDKEGKDNEQFF. In DNA, the CDR3 is TGTGCCACCAGCAGAGATAAGGAGGGCAAGGACAATGAGCAGTTCTTC.

This clone was counted a few times. The junction departs from germline at one end; a sequencing error may be responsible. The chain has TRBV6-5 and TRBJ2-3; 11 bases line up with TRBD2. This CDR3 has 15 amino acids. The germline CDR1 and CDR2 sequences are MNHEY and SVGAGI. The CDR3 sequence: CARSGRLAGRDTQYF. Here the CDR3 DNA reads TGTGCCCGCAGCGGCCGACTAGCGGGGCGAGATACGCAGTATTTT.

This chain's CDR3 is CASSEVTVGGGGGYTF. CDR3 coding DNA: TGTGCCAGCAGTGAAGTAACCGTCGGCGGGGGAGGAGGCTACACCTTC. This rearrangement joins TRBV2 to TRBJ1-2; D possibly corresponds to TRBD1 (5 bases). In germline, CDR1 is SNHLY, CDR2 FYNNEI. The CDR3 length is 16 residues. V was trimmed by 1 base and J by 8 bases, leaving 20 bases between them.

The chain has TRBV5-6 and TRBJ1-1, with a tentative D call TRBD1 (6 bases). Germline CDR1 is SGHDT and CDR2 is YYEEEE. The CDR3 is 14 amino acids. V was shortened by 2 bases and J by 5 bases, with 13 bases between the two germline ends. CDR3 region: CASSFYRVRTEAFF. DNA for the CDR3: TGTGCCAGCAGCTTCTACAGGGTAAGGACTGAAGCTTTCTTT.

This clone was picked up a small number of times. The chain couples TRBV7-3 to TRBJ2-2, with a tentative D call TRBD1 (8 bases). Germline loops: CDR1 SGHTA, CDR2 FQGTGA. V was clipped by 6 bases and J by 5 bases, with 16 bases between them. The CDR3 runs to 15 residues. As DNA, the CDR3 is TGTGCCAGCAGTCAAACAGGGGGGGGGACCGGGGAGCTGTTTTTT. Protein sequence: CASSQTGGGTGELFF.

The chain couples TRBV2 to TRBJ2-3; TRBD2 matches 7 bases. The CDR3 loop spans 14 amino acids. The germline V gene has CDR1 SNHLY and CDR2 FYNNEI. V lost 3 bases, J lost 4 bases, and 4 bases stayed unmatched. The CDR3 DNA reads TGTGCCAGCAGTGAGAGACGGGGGGCAGATACGCAGTATTTT. Amino acid sequence: CASSERRGADTQYF.

V gene TRBV10-3 combines with J gene TRBJ1-5; D gene ambiguous. This CDR3 has 14 residues. Trimming removed 3 bases from V and 4 bases from J, with 10 bases in between. Germline loops: CDR1 ENHRY, CDR2 SYGVKD. The CDR3 DNA is TGTGCCATCAGTGATAGAACAGCAAATCAGCCCCAGCATTTT. This gives the protein CAISDRTANQPQHF.